The 29 T cell receptor beta chains listed next were all sequenced from one sample in a study of blood T cell repertoires in COVID-19. Measured with immunoSEQ multiplex PCR; TCRdb has only the in-frame clones, and not every one. The sample has 48,000 or so clones; more than 75% are singletons. Material: peripheral blood. The receptors stem from a woman aged 55-70 years with acute or convalescent COVID-19.

The chain joins TRBV27 to TRBJ2-7; 10 bases map to TRBD1. The V gene's germline CDR1 is MNHEY and CDR2 SMNVEV (reference sequence). This CDR3 comprises 14 residues. Trimming at V came to 8 bases and at J to 3 bases, leaving 7 bases not matched to a gene. CDR3 nucleotides: TGTGCCAGCGCTCGGGGACAGGGGATCTACGAGCAGTACTTC. Translated, it gives CASARGQGIYEQYF.

This clone was observed a few times. This chain connects TRBV13 to TRBJ2-3; the match to TRBD2 covers 7 bases. CDR1 PRHDT and CDR2 FYEKMQ come from the germline V gene (reference sequence). The CDR3 loop spans 16 amino acids. V dropped 5 bases and J dropped 0; count of bases not matched to a gene: 8. The CDR3 DNA reads TGTGCCAGCAGCGAAGCCGGGACTACTAGCACAGATACGCAGTATTTT. It is translated as CASSEAGTTSTDTQYF.

This sequence joins TRBV15 and TRBJ1-5; the D gene is possibly TRBD1 (6 bases). The V gene lost 1 base and the J gene lost 7 bases, with 20 bases spanning the gap. The CDR3 covers 17 residues. CDR1 and CDR2 (germline): LNHNV, YYDKDF (reference sequence). The CDR3 nucleotides are TGTGCCACCAGCAGAGGGGCCGGGGGGCAGGGCGGGCAGCCCCAGCATTTT. Encoded protein: CATSRGAGGQGGQPQHF.

The CDR3 loop reads CASSLISQGSYGYTF. The CDR3 nucleotides read TGTGCCAGCAGCCTTATATCGCAGGGCTCCTATGGCTACACCTTC. The chain employs TRBV11-2 and TRBJ1-2, with D maybe TRBD1 (5 bases). Germline CDR1 SGHAT, CDR2 FQNNGV. The CDR3 extends over 15 amino acids. Between the trimmed V and J ends, which lost 5 bases and 4 bases, there was a span of 17 bases.

This clone was observed a single time. The chain is built from TRBV6-5 and TRBJ2-7; 9 bases map to TRBD1. Germline V gene data show CDR1 as MNHEY and CDR2 as SVGAGI. The CDR3 spans 15 residues. Unmatched junction bases numbered 12, after V lost 6 bases and J lost 6 bases. The CDR3 reads CASRGTGTGSLEQYF. The CDR3 nucleotides are TGTGCCAGCAGAGGTACCGGGACAGGGTCGCTCGAGCAGTACTTC.

The genes are TRBV4-3 and TRBJ1-4, with D unclear. The CDR3 has 15 residues. The V and J ends lost 0 bases and 8 bases respectively, with 13 bases between them. Germline V gene lookup returns CDR1 LGHNA and CDR2 YSLEER. This CDR3 reads CASSQDYGEEEKLFF. The CDR3 DNA reads as TGCGCCAGCAGCCAAGACTACGGGGAGGAGGAAAAACTGTTTTTT.

This clone was found once. The CDR3 region is CASSQRQLAGGYNEQFF. DNA for the CDR3: TGCGCCAGCAGCCAACGACAACTAGCGGGGGGTTACAATGAGCAGTTCTTC. The V and J genes are TRBV4-3 and TRBJ2-1; 12 nucleotides match TRBD2. The CDR3 extends over 17 amino acids. J lost 4 bases, V lost 2 bases, and 6 bases had no gene match. Per germline, CDR1 LGHNA and CDR2 YSLEER.

The rearrangement uses TRBV11-3 and TRBJ2-1; D call uncertain. The V end lost 5 bases, the J end lost 1 base, and 12 bases lay between the germline ends. The CDR3 runs 15 residues. CDR1 and CDR2 (germline): SGHNT, YENEEA. CDR3: CASSPDSRSYNEQFF. The CDR3 DNA sequence: TGTGCCAGCAGCCCCGACTCCCGTTCCTACAATGAGCAGTTCTTC.

The chain carries TRBV5-1 and TRBJ2-2; D may be TRBD2 (6 bases). The CDR3 runs 15 residues. Germline V gene data show CDR1 as SGHRS and CDR2 as YFSETQ. Trimming removed 0 bases at V and 7 bases at J, with 13 bases between. The CDR3 loop is CASSLALATGGELFF. The DNA of the CDR3 is TGCGCCAGCAGCTTGGCCCTAGCGACCGGCGGGGAGCTGTTTTTT.

This chain connects TRBV19 to TRBJ1-5; D call uncertain. The germline V gene has CDR1 LNHDA and CDR2 SQIVND (reference sequence). Deletions cut 3 bases from V and 7 bases from J, with 16 bases between. There are 15 residues in the CDR3. CDR3 in DNA: TGTGCCAGTAGTATCCTTGACCTTCCGGGGCAGCCCCAGCATTTT. It encodes CASSILDLPGQPQHF.

CDR3 in amino acids: CASSQNHRGRNEKLFF. CDR3 nucleotide sequence: TGTGCCAGCAGCCAGAACCACAGGGGTAGGAATGAAAAACTGTTTTTT. V and J are TRBV14 and TRBJ1-4, with 7 bases fitting TRBD1. The trim removed 3 bases at V and 5 bases at J, leaving 9 bases unmatched. CDR1 and CDR2 (germline): SGHDN, FVKESK. This CDR3 has 16 amino acids.

A single count supports this clone. This chain links TRBV12-3 or TRBV12-4 with TRBJ1-2; TRBD1 matches at 10 bases. V shed 4 bases and J 4 bases; nucleotides not matched to a gene: 0. The length of the CDR3 is 13 residues. The CDR3 is CASSWTGGYGYTF. The CDR3 nucleotides read TGTGCCAGCAGTTGGACAGGGGGCTATGGCTACACCTTC.

The V and J genes are TRBV24-1 and TRBJ2-5, with TRBD2 matching 8 bases. The CDR3 is 16 amino acids. Looked up from germline, CDR1 is KGHDR and CDR2 is SFDVKD. Trimming cost V 4 bases and J 5 bases; bases outside gene matches: 11. This CDR3 is CATSEGTGGPRETQYF. The DNA of the CDR3 is TGTGCCACCAGTGAGGGAACGGGGGGGCCTAGGGAGACCCAGTACTTC.

This clone is medium-sized (0.01 to 0.1%) by share. The rearrangement uses TRBV15 and TRBJ1-2; maybe TRBD1 (5 bases). Deletions cut 5 bases from V and 6 bases from J, with 19 bases between. Germline V gives CDR1 LNHNV, CDR2 YYDKDF (reference sequence). This CDR3 has 15 amino acids. CDR3: CATSPIQVEIDGYTF. DNA for the CDR3: TGTGCCACCAGCCCAATACAGGTGGAAATCGATGGCTACACCTTC.

The chain employs TRBV7-8 and TRBJ2-7; TRBD2 agrees at 11 bases. The CDR3 covers 14 residues. Germline CDR1 and CDR2: SGHVS and FQNEAQ. The CDR3 DNA sequence: TGTGCTACGGGGACTAGCGGAATTGCCTACGAGCAGTACTTC. Amino acid sequence: CATGTSGIAYEQYF.

The genes are TRBV6-2 or TRBV6-3 and TRBJ1-2, with 7 bases fitting TRBD1. The CDR3 is 13 amino acids. CDR1 MNHEY and CDR2 SVGEGT come from the germline V gene. Trimming removed 6 bases from V and 6 bases from J; junction bases left unmatched: 7. Here the CDR3 reads CASSPRQGNGYTF. The CDR3, as DNA: TGTGCCAGCAGCCCAAGACAGGGAAATGGCTACACCTTC.

The rearrangement uses TRBV7-9 and TRBJ2-1, with 9 positions matching TRBD2. Germline CDR1 is SEHNR and CDR2 is FQNEAQ (reference sequence). The CDR3 length is 15 residues. With V trimmed by 5 bases and J by 7 bases, 9 bases remained unmatched. CDR3 DNA: TGTGCCAGCAGCGTGGTTAGCGGGAGTAGAAATGAGCAGTTCTTC. The encoded protein is CASSVVSGSRNEQFF.

This CDR3 reads CASGRTGVGTEAFF. The CDR3 coding sequence is TGTGCCAGCGGAAGAACAGGGGTTGGGACTGAAGCTTTCTTT. J is TRBJ1-1 and V is TRBV2, with 7 bases aligning to TRBD1. The germline V gene has CDR1 SNHLY and CDR2 FYNNEI. V shed 8 bases and J 5 bases; nucleotides not matched to a gene: 11. This CDR3 region has 14 residues.

The rearrangement uses TRBV6-6 and TRBJ2-5; D is possibly TRBD2 (6 bases). Germline CDR1 is MNHNY and CDR2 is SVGAGI (reference sequence). This CDR3 is built from 14 residues. Trimming left V 6 bases short and J 2 bases short, with 13 bases between. The CDR3 nucleotides read TGTGCCAGCAGCAAGACTAGACGTCAAGAGACCCAGTACTTC. Translation gives CASSKTRRQETQYF.

V usage is TRBV19 and J usage is TRBJ2-2; 9 bases fit TRBD2. From germline, CDR1 is LNHDA and CDR2 SQIVND (reference sequence). The CDR3 extends over 16 amino acids. V was clipped by 2 bases and J by 4 bases; unmatched bases: 5. CDR3 region: CASSITSGGSTGELFF. The CDR3 DNA is TGTGCCAGTAGTATAACGAGCGGGGGGTCCACCGGGGAGCTGTTTTTT.

The CDR3 DNA reads TGTGCCAGCAGCCAAGGGACGGGACCCCAGCATTTT. Translation gives CASSQGTGPQHF. The V call is TRBV3-1 (or the pseudogene TRBV3-2), the J call TRBJ1-5; the D is unclear. Trimming shortened V by 1 base and J by 10 bases, and 8 bases separated the two germline ends. The CDR3 spans 12 residues. Looked up from germline, CDR1 is LGHDT and CDR2 is YNNKEL (reference sequence).

The chain's CDR3 is CASSDGTGRRTQYF. The CDR3 region has the DNA TGTGCCAGCAGTGACGGGACAGGGCGCCGGACCCAGTACTTC. This chain joins TRBV6-1 and TRBJ2-5, with 9 bases identical to TRBD1. CDR3 size: 14 residues. With 3 bases clipped from V and 7 bases from J, the junction kept 6 bases outside the gene matches. Germline CDR1 and CDR2: MNHNS and SASEGT.

The rearrangement uses TRBV19 and TRBJ1-5, with D tentatively TRBD1 (5 bases). Germline-derived CDR1 and CDR2 are LNHDA and SQIVND (reference sequence). Trimming stripped 8 bases from V and 5 bases from J, with 16 bases between. The CDR3 covers 14 residues. The CDR3 DNA sequence: TGTGCCAGTTGGACCGGGACTCTTGATCAGCCCCAGCATTTT. This translates into CASWTGTLDQPQHF. Filled out from reference TRBV19 and TRBJ1-5, the complete variable domain reads DGGITQSPKYLFRKEGQNVTLSCEQNLNHDAMYWYRQDPGQGLRLIYYSQIVNDFQKGDIAEGYSVSREKKESFPLTVTSAQKNPTAFYLCASWTGTLDQPQHFGDGTRLSIL.

The V gene is TRBV5-4, the J gene TRBJ2-7; D perhaps matches TRBD2 (6 bases). This CDR3 contains 15 residues. V was clipped by 4 bases and J by 0 bases, with 14 bases between them. CDR1 SGHNT and CDR2 YYREEE come from the germline V gene (reference sequence). In nucleotides, the CDR3 is TGTGCCAGCAGCGGCGGGACCGCCAGCTCCTACGAGCAGTACTTC. It is translated as CASSGGTASSYEQYF. Full variable domain (remainder filled in from reference TRBV5-4 and TRBJ2-7): ETGVTQSPTHLIKTRGQQVTLRCSSQSGHNTVSWYQQALGQGPQFIFQYYREEENGRGNFPPRFSGLQFPNYSSELNVNALELDDSALYLCASSGGTASSYEQYFGPGTRLTVT.

Only a few counts were recorded for this clone. This chain uses TRBV11-2 with TRBJ1-2; 7 nucleotides agree with TRBD1. The V gene end was trimmed by 5 bases and the J gene end by 8 bases; junction bases not matched to a gene: 5. CDR1 is SGHAT and CDR2 is FQNNGV in the germline V gene. This CDR3 region has 12 residues. For the CDR3, the DNA is TGTGCCAGCAGCAAACAGGGGCTGGGCTACACCTTC. Its protein is CASSKQGLGYTF.

The gene calls are TRBV7-3 and TRBJ2-1, with D tentatively TRBD2 (6 bases). Deletions cut 5 bases from V and 10 bases from J, with 15 bases between. The CDR3 extends over 13 amino acids. Germline V gene lookup returns CDR1 SGHTA and CDR2 FQGTGA. CDR3 DNA: TGTGCCAGCAGCCCGGGACTTCTGGGGGAGCAGTTCTTC. Residues: CASSPGLLGEQFF.

This clone came up once. The chain links TRBV5-1 to TRBJ1-5; D is possibly TRBD1 (5 bases). The CDR3 covers 15 residues. Germline CDR1 reads SGHRS; CDR2 reads YFSETQ. The germline V and J ends were trimmed by 4 bases and 0 bases, with 11 bases remaining between them. As DNA, the CDR3 is TGCGCCAGCAGCATCTCGGGGGATAGCAATCAGCCCCAGCATTTT. Translated: CASSISGDSNQPQHF.

This clone was detected a few times. This chain links TRBV6-5 with TRBJ2-3; D uncertain. This CDR3 is built from 11 residues. Germline lookup yields CDR1 MNHEY and CDR2 SVGAGI. V gave up 6 bases and J gave up 6 bases, with 7 bases separating them. In nucleotides, the CDR3 is TGTGCCAGCAGAGCTAGGGATACGCAGTATTTT. Amino acids: CASRARDTQYF.

The chain carries TRBV9 and TRBJ2-5; TRBD2 matches 9 bases. Trimming took 4 bases from V and 2 from J; bases not matched to a gene: 9. Looked up from germline, CDR1 is SGDLS and CDR2 is YYNGEE. This CDR3 is 16 amino acids long. The CDR3 protein is CASSPTLAGPQETQYF. CDR3 DNA sequence: TGTGCCAGCAGCCCCACCCTAGCGGGGCCACAAGAGACCCAGTACTTC.